What follows is one T cell receptor (beta chain) and its context. Its antigen is still unknown. The input lacks base qualities; no much larger clone sits a single base away. The germline V gene (reference sequence) provides CDR1 DFQATT and CDR2 SNEGSKA. Relative to germline, V is missing 6 bases and J is missing 2 bases, with 9 bases of the junction outside any gene match. The CDR3 runs 14 residues from the cysteine to the phenylalanine. Just the 42-base CDR3 DNA is kept, in frame starting at base 1. To prepare the library, 5' RACE was applied. Sequencer: Illumina HiSeq 2500. The second PCR ran for about 7 to 11 cycles and used a J-beta primer mix along with a sample-barcoded 5' primer. A unique molecular identifier was introduced onto each TCR beta cDNA molecule by a template-switch 5' adaptor carrying 12 random nucleotides. At least 3 million CDR3-containing paired-end reads were obtained from each sample. The Mint cDNA synthesis kit, primed by a TRBC-specific oligonucleotide, was used to synthesize first-strand cDNA from all RNA. All cDNA was treated with uracil-DNA glycosylase and then went through a first 18-cycle PCR with the universal primers M1SS and BC2_uni_R. The published analysis was carried out like this. For normalization, 1 million high-quality reads were randomly selected from each sample, with every read carrying a distinct molecular identifier. Reads sharing molecular identifiers were discarded rather than binned into consensus sequences. MiTCR, set to a Q25 quality threshold and the strictest error-elimination algorithm, was used for CDR3 identification, clonotype clustering and error correction. A nonparametric unseen species model with Euler transformation was used to estimate a lower bound on total TCR beta diversity. TCRdb redid the processing of the public reads, applying fastp at Q25 and MiXCR, and retained in-frame beta chains. A single entry per CDR3 protein holds the most common genes and DNA from its merged rows. The V and J calls were determined by TCRdb, not by the authors. The sample yields some 1.1 million distinct CDR3 sequences; roughly two fifths were counted once. The ten biggest clones cover 10% to 15% of the sample.

The sample originates from a study of blood T cells in healthy people across ages (dated by TCRdb to the mid-2010s). Context from the whole study: Template switching captured roughly one uniquely barcoded TCR beta cDNA molecule per two T cells in model experiments. To track age-related changes in TCR beta repertoire diversity, the study relied on deep sequencing normalized with unique cDNA molecular identifiers. Two additional independent replicas of 1 million unique cDNA reads from the same blood draw were analyzed for two donors (one aged 18 to 30 and one aged 80 or older). To avoid experimental bias, donors of different ages were spread randomly across the sequencing lanes. The donors were split into four age groups: young (average around 15 years), middle-aged (39), aged (over 55) and long-lived (roughly 77).

Here is what the overall study found, with its caveats: Because the CMV infection status of the donors was unknown, age-related changes in expanded clonotypes may potentially have been confounded. Total diversity estimates from one million sequenced T cells were considered lower bounds and underestimates. Since profiling was done on bulk unsorted PBMCs, naive and antigen-experienced compartments could not be conclusively compared. A strong correlation was found between observed TCR beta diversity and the percentage of naive T cells measured by flow cytometry. As age increased, observed TCR beta diversity per million T cells dropped in a roughly linear way, and a significant reduction was already evident by age 40. The long-lived group showed more naive CD4+ T cells, fewer expanded clones and increased TCR diversity than the aged group, suggesting age selection.

The donors were roughly 39 Caucasian individuals from Russia, aged 6 to 90 years, who were systemically healthy. Each donor gave 8 to 10 milliliters of peripheral blood, drawn into EDTA-treated Vacutainer tubes. PBMCs were isolated by Ficoll-Paque density-gradient centrifugation, with at least 6 million obtained per sample. Trizol reagent was used to extract total RNA from the PBMCs, yielding at least 6 micrograms per sample. For every donor, an aliquot of PBMCs went through flow cytometry to measure the percentages of naive CD45RAhigh/CD27high T cells. The clonotype originates from a young man in good health. The sample consisted of blood. This chain joins TRBV20-1 to TRBJ2-7; TRBD2 agrees with 8 junctional bases. The nucleotides read TGCAGTGCGATAGGGACTAGGGGACCCTACGAGCAGTACTTC. It is translated as CSAIGTRGPYEQYF.